A single sample gave rise to the 18 T cell receptor beta chains below, sequenced in a study of cytotoxic CD8 clonotypes in ibrutinib-treated CLL. Repertoires were generated with immunoSEQ multiplex PCR, while TCRdb's copy carries only in-frame clones and drops some. This sample carries fewer than 300,000 clones, 76% of them seen once, and the ten largest clones take roughly 5.7%. The sequencing used PBMCs, collected at disease progression, from a patient treated with ibrutinib. The receptors derive from a human donor with chronic lymphocytic leukemia.

The V call is TRBV29-1, the J call TRBJ2-7, with 7 bases identical to TRBD2. V shed 5 bases and J 3 bases; nucleotides not matched to a gene: 10. The germline V gene encodes CDR1 SQVTM and CDR2 ANQGSEA. This CDR3 is 14 amino acids long. The CDR3 loop reads CSVRLADGNYEQYF. The CDR3 coding sequence is TGCAGCGTTCGTCTAGCGGATGGGAACTACGAGCAGTACTTC.

This chain uses TRBV7-8 with TRBJ2-7; D could derive from TRBD1 or TRBD2 (5 bases each). The V gene lost 5 bases and the J gene lost 2 bases, with 19 bases spanning the gap. The CDR3 extends over 16 amino acids. Germline V CDR1 and CDR2: SGHVS, FQNEAQ. The CDR3 loop is CASSPSLGRAPYEQYF. As DNA, the CDR3 is TGTGCCAGCAGCCCTAGCCTTGGCAGGGCGCCCTACGAGCAGTACTTC.

The chain has TRBV7-9 and TRBJ2-5; 11 bases match TRBD1. CDR1 is SEHNR and CDR2 is FQNEAQ in the germline V gene (reference sequence). The CDR3 runs to 15 residues. The trim removed 3 bases at V and 2 bases at J, leaving 2 bases unmatched. This chain's CDR3 is CASSLDRGRQETQYF. The CDR3, as DNA: TGTGCCAGCAGCTTGGACAGGGGGCGACAAGAGACCCAGTACTTC.

In its sample, this clone was seen once. The rearrangement joins TRBV11-2 to TRBJ1-2; D possibly corresponds to TRBD1 (6 bases). The CDR3 has 15 amino acids. Germline V gene data show CDR1 as SGHAT and CDR2 as FQNNGV. Deletions cut 2 bases from V and 3 bases from J, with 13 bases between. CDR3 sequence: CASSLSPGADYGYTF. As DNA, the CDR3 is TGTGCCAGCAGCTTATCCCCGGGGGCGGACTATGGCTACACCTTC. The variable domain in full, with the rest retrieved from reference TRBV11-2 and TRBJ1-2, is EAGVAQSPRYKIIEKRQSVAFWCNPISGHATLYWYQQILGQGPKLLIQFQNNGVVDDSQLPKDRFSAERLKGVDSTLKIQPAKLEDSAVYLCASSLSPGADYGYTFGSGTRLTVV.

V and J are TRBV7-9 and TRBJ2-7, with 7 bases lining up with TRBD1. Per the germline V gene, CDR1 is SEHNR and CDR2 is FQNEAQ (reference sequence). After removal of 2 bases from V and 2 bases from J, the junction contained 6 bases not matched to a gene. CDR3 length equals 15 residues. The CDR3 DNA sequence: TGTGCCAGCAGCTTATTCGGGACAGATACCTACGAGCAGTACTTC. Amino acids: CASSLFGTDTYEQYF.

The chain links TRBV15 to TRBJ1-1; D gene ambiguous. Trimming pared 0 bases from V and 3 bases from J, leaving 8 bases between. CDR3 size: 14 residues. CDR1 is LNHNV, CDR2 YYDKDF, per germline (reference sequence). The CDR3 nucleotides are TGTGCCACCAGCAGAGAGAGGCAGTACACTGAAGCTTTCTTT. Protein sequence: CATSRERQYTEAFF. The whole variable domain, remainder taken from reference TRBV15 and TRBJ1-1, is DAMVIQNPRYQVTQFGKPVTLSCSQTLNHNVMYWYQQKSSQAPKLLFHYYDKDFNNEADTPDNFQSRRPNTSFCFLDIRSPGLGDTAMYLCATSRERQYTEAFFGQGTRLTVV.

The rearrangement links TRBV6-1 to TRBJ1-5; D gene unclear. CDR1 is MNHNS, CDR2 SASEGT, per germline. V gave up 0 bases and J gave up 0 bases, with 6 bases separating them. CDR3 length: 15 amino acids. The CDR3 here is CASSEASYSNQPQHF. CDR3 DNA sequence: TGTGCCAGCAGTGAAGCCAGTTATAGCAATCAGCCCCAGCATTTT.

The rearrangement links TRBV15 to TRBJ2-5; 10 bases fit TRBD1. Trimming at V came to 5 bases and at J to 6 bases, leaving 6 bases not matched to a gene. CDR1 LNHNV and CDR2 YYDKDF come from the germline V gene (reference sequence). The CDR3 is 14 residues long. CDR3 region: CATSWRGQGQTQYF. CDR3 coding DNA: TGTGCCACCAGCTGGAGGGGACAGGGGCAGACCCAGTACTTC.

Written as DNA, the CDR3 is TGCGCCAGCAGCCTCGGCACCGGGACGGTCTCCTACGAGCAGTACTTC. Protein product: CASSLGTGTVSYEQYF. This chain connects TRBV4-1 to TRBJ2-7; the D gene could be TRBD1 or TRBD2 (5 bases each). V was cut by 4 bases and J by 0 bases, with 16 bases left in between. From germline, CDR1 is MGHRA and CDR2 YSYEKL. This CDR3 has 16 residues.

This chain links TRBV4-1 with TRBJ2-7; D is possibly TRBD1 or TRBD2 (5 bases each). Trimming shortened V by 1 base and J by 6 bases, and 7 bases separated the two germline ends. Germline V gene lookup returns CDR1 MGHRA and CDR2 YSYEKL. The CDR3 length is 12 residues. The CDR3 sequence: CASSQGGVEQYF. The CDR3 nucleotides read TGCGCCAGCAGCCAAGGAGGGGTCGAGCAGTACTTC.

This clone was observed a few times. The V and J genes are TRBV6-1 and TRBJ2-7; TRBD2 might be the D (5 bases). CDR3 size: 14 residues. Trimming stripped 0 bases from V and 2 bases from J, with 8 bases between. Germline loops: CDR1 MNHNS, CDR2 SASEGT. For the CDR3, the DNA is TGTGCCAGCAGTGAAGCAGGGAGCGCCTACGAGCAGTACTTC. This gives the protein CASSEAGSAYEQYF.

The CDR3, as DNA: TGCGCCAGCAGCCAAGTTGTGTCGCCGGCGTTGAACACCATATATTTT. It encodes CASSQVVSPALNTIYF. This chain uses TRBV4-1 with TRBJ1-3; D remains ambiguous. Germline V gene lookup returns CDR1 MGHRA and CDR2 YSYEKL. This CDR3 has 16 amino acids. Trimming removed 1 base at V and 7 bases at J, with 17 bases between.

This chain links TRBV5-4 with TRBJ1-2; weak D call: TRBD1 (5 bases). The CDR3 runs to 16 residues. V gave up 2 bases and J gave up 0 bases, with 14 bases separating them. CDR1 is SGHNT, CDR2 YYREEE, per germline (reference sequence). The chain's CDR3 is CASSFGPRGANYGYTF. In DNA, the CDR3 is TGTGCCAGCAGCTTCGGGCCCCGGGGGGCTAACTATGGCTACACCTTC. Variable domain in full (rest from reference TRBV5-4 and TRBJ1-2): ETGVTQSPTHLIKTRGQQVTLRCSSQSGHNTVSWYQQALGQGPQFIFQYYREEENGRGNFPPRFSGLQFPNYSSELNVNALELDDSALYLCASSFGPRGANYGYTFGSGTRLTVV.

As concerns this clone: The junction differs from germline at one of its ends, possibly a read error. V is TRBV13 and J is TRBJ1-1; 9 bases are shared with TRBD1. The germline V gene has CDR1 PRHDT and CDR2 FYEKMQ (reference sequence). This CDR3 has 15 amino acids. CDR3 sequence: CASSLGTGPNTEAFF. CDR3 in DNA: TGTGCCAGCAGCCTAGGGACAGGGCCGAACACTGAAGCTTTCTTT. The full variable domain, completed using reference TRBV13 and TRBJ1-1, is AAGVIQSPRHLIKEKRETATLKCYPIPRHDTVYWYQQGPGQDPQFLISFYEKMQSDKGSIPDRFSAQQFSDYHSELNMSSLELGDSALYFCASSLGTGPNTEAFFGQGTRLTVV.

This clone was counted a single time. The V call is TRBV9, the J call TRBJ2-3; 9 bases align to TRBD2. J gave up 3 bases and V 0 bases, and 2 bases lay outside the gene matches. Germline assignment: CDR1 SGDLS and CDR2 YYNGEE. The CDR3 is 15 residues long. The CDR3 nucleotides are TGTGCCAGCAGCGTAGGACTAGCGGATACAGATACGCAGTATTTT. It encodes CASSVGLADTDTQYF.

The chain couples TRBV18 to TRBJ1-2; a possible D gene is TRBD1 (6 bases). Looked up from germline, CDR1 is KGHSH and CDR2 is LQKENI. Trimming shortened V by 6 bases and J by 2 bases, and 19 bases separated the two germline ends. The CDR3 totals 16 residues. The CDR3 here is CASSLGYRESNYGYTF. The DNA of the CDR3 is TGTGCCAGCTCTCTAGGCTACAGGGAGTCGAACTATGGCTACACCTTC.

The chain combines TRBV15 with TRBJ2-2; D remains unclear. Germline CDR1 is LNHNV and CDR2 is YYDKDF (reference sequence). Trimming left V 0 bases short and J 1 base short, with 9 bases between. The CDR3 extends over 16 amino acids. CDR3: CATSRESRLNTGELFF. DNA for the CDR3: TGTGCCACCAGCAGAGAAAGCAGGCTGAACACCGGGGAGCTGTTTTTT. Drawing the rest from reference TRBV15 and TRBJ2-2, the complete variable domain is DAMVIQNPRYQVTQFGKPVTLSCSQTLNHNVMYWYQQKSSQAPKLLFHYYDKDFNNEADTPDNFQSRRPNTSFCFLDIRSPGLGDTAMYLCATSRESRLNTGELFFGEGSRLTVL.

V is TRBV7-9 and J is TRBJ2-5, with D uncertain. In germline, CDR1 is SEHNR, CDR2 FQNEAQ (reference sequence). Trimming took 3 bases from V and 5 from J, leaving 10 bases between them. The CDR3 has 13 amino acids. CDR3 region: CASSFPGPETQYF. The CDR3 DNA reads as TGTGCCAGCAGCTTTCCGGGTCCCGAGACCCAGTACTTC. The full variable domain, with the rest looked up from reference TRBV7-9 and TRBJ2-5, is DTGVSQNPRHKITKRGQNVTFRCDPISEHNRLYWYRQTLGQGPEFLTYFQNEAQLEKSRLLSDRFSAERPKGSFSTLEIQRTEQGDSAMYLCASSFPGPETQYFGPGTRLLVL.